A single sample is the source of the 5 T cell receptor beta chains below, sequenced in a study of cytomegalovirus exposure and HLA in healthy donors. Researchers ran the PCR with 60 Vbeta and 13 Jbeta primers. This table comes from immunoSEQ multiplex PCR, and its TCRdb copy is limited to in-frame clones, with some not included. The repertoire table contains about 170,000 clones. Sequenced input: PBMCs. These receptors were obtained from a woman aged 60 to 75 in good health and CMV-seronegative.

The V and J genes are TRBV7-9 and TRBJ1-2, with D possibly matching TRBD1 (6 bases). Trimming took 4 bases from V and 4 from J, leaving 10 bases between them. The V gene's germline CDR1 is SEHNR and CDR2 FQNEAQ (reference sequence). The CDR3 sequence is 13 residues long. The CDR3 coding sequence is TGTGCCAGCAGCTCAGAACAGGGCTATGGCTACACCTTC. This encodes CASSSEQGYGYTF.

This chain joins TRBV2 and TRBJ2-1, with TRBD2 matching over 10 bases. Germline V gives CDR1 SNHLY, CDR2 FYNNEI. J lost 8 bases, V lost 8 bases, and 12 bases had no gene match. This CDR3 is 15 amino acids long. The CDR3 sequence is CASGGTAGGPDEQFF. In DNA form, the CDR3 reads TGTGCCAGCGGGGGGACAGCGGGGGGGCCCGATGAGCAGTTCTTC.

The gene calls are TRBV7-7 and TRBJ2-3; unclear D gene. The CDR3 totals 13 residues. V was trimmed by 4 bases and J by 0 bases, leaving 5 bases between them. Germline-derived CDR1 and CDR2 are SSHAT and FNYEAQ (reference sequence). The CDR3 DNA sequence: TGTGCCAGCAGCTCCGGGAGCACAGATACGCAGTATTTT. It is translated as CASSSGSTDTQYF.

V is TRBV7-8 and J is TRBJ1-2; no clear D. V gave up 0 bases and J gave up 11 bases, with 13 bases separating them. CDR1 is SGHVS and CDR2 is FQNEAQ in the germline V gene. CDR3 length: 13 amino acids. CDR3 amino acids: CASSLALTGEYTF. The CDR3 DNA is TGTGCCAGCAGCTTAGCGCTGACGGGAGAATACACCTTC.

As to this clone: A read error may account for a junction end that differs from germline. The chain recombines TRBV6-6 with TRBJ2-2, with TRBD2 as a possible D gene (6 bases). Per germline, CDR1 MNHNY and CDR2 SVGAGI (reference sequence). The CDR3 has 13 residues. CDR3 bases: TGTGCCAGCGGGGAGGAGAACACCGGGGAGCCGTTTTTT. It is translated as CASGEENTGEPFF.